This T cell receptor (beta chain) was sequenced in a study of T-cell reconstitution after alpha-beta-depleted transplantation in children (dated by TCRdb to about 2016). Concerning the study at large: T-cell immune reconstitution after TCRalphabeta/CD19-depleted allogeneic hematopoietic cell transplantation in children was quantitatively tracked in the study by means of TCR repertoire profiling.

This clonotype has a count of ten or more. It lacks a known antigen. No base qualities exist here, and no much larger clone lies one base off it. Beyond this particular receptor, the publication reports: The high TCRbeta diversity at day 60 in some patients was ascribed to recipient T cells and intrathymic progenitors that had survived conditioning. The apparently early recovery of alphabetaT-cell counts about two months after transplant reportedly depended on only several hundred rapidly expanded clones that came from non-depleted graft cells. The frequencies of hyperexpanded clones fell over the following months, and after one year, T-cell counts and TCRbeta diversity were mostly attributed to newly produced T cells.

Library creation used PCR. These reads were obtained on an Illumina HiSeq 2500. TCR libraries were prepared with molecular barcoding, using unique molecular identifiers to normalize TCRbeta repertoire quantification. Clones were called with MiXCR by TCRdb after fastp trimmed the public reads at Q25, and only in-frame beta chains were retained. Each CDR3 protein appears once, grouped with its most common genes and DNA. This sample lists around 190,000 distinct CDR3 sequences; approximately 6.9% were detected once. The top ten clonotypes cover 5.5% of the sample. The CDR3 runs 19 amino acids, cysteine and phenylalanine included. The entry retains the CDR3 DNA only, 57 bases that are in frame from base 1. The germline V gene specifies MNHNS as CDR1 and SASEGT as CDR2. V has 4 bases trimmed and J has 2 bases trimmed; junction bases matching no gene number 17. The label giving this sample's treatment or condition can be read as: allogeneic hematopoietic cell transplantation with graft depleted of TCRalphabeta T cells and CD19 B cells. The children who served as transplant recipients had been given grafts of TCRalphabeta/CD19-depleted allogeneic hematopoietic cells.

The clonotype comes from a boy aged 2-15 years with acute lymphoblastic leukemia, due to receive a stem cell transplant. This specimen was PBMCs, taken before TCRalphabeta/CD19-depleted stem cell transplant. This sequence uses TRBV6-1 and TRBJ2-7; 10 nucleotides in the junction match TRBD2. The DNA is TGTGCCAGCAGTGCCCTTCCACCTACCGGGACTAGCGCCACCTACGAGCAGTACTTC. Translation gives CASSALPPTGTSATYEQYF.